The TCR beta chain described here comes from a study of blood T cells in healthy people across ages. Study-level points and caveats: More naive CD4+ cells and higher diversity marked long-lived donors relative to aged donors. Donor CMV infection status was unknown, possibly confounding age-related changes in expanded clonotypes.

This clonotype was recorded a few times. Antigen: not known. With a J-beta primer mix and a sample-barcoded 5' primer, a second PCR ran roughly 6 to 11 cycles. From the 5' RACE reads, TCRdb called clonotypes with MiXCR, one entry per CDR3 protein. The table shows roughly 1,800,000 distinct CDR3 sequences, with around 48% occurring only once. Sequencing was done on a sample of blood. The receptor's source is a woman in her thirties or forties in good health.

The DNA of the CDR3 is TGTGCCAGCAGCTTAGGGGGGTACACCTACGAGCAGTACTTC. Residues: CASSLGGYTYEQYF. The J gene is TRBJ2-4, the V gene TRBV13, with unresolved D. The end of the DNA aligns better with TRBJ2-7, so the J call may be wrong. The CDR3 runs 14 residues. Germline-derived CDR1 and CDR2 are PRHDT and FYEKMQ (reference sequence).